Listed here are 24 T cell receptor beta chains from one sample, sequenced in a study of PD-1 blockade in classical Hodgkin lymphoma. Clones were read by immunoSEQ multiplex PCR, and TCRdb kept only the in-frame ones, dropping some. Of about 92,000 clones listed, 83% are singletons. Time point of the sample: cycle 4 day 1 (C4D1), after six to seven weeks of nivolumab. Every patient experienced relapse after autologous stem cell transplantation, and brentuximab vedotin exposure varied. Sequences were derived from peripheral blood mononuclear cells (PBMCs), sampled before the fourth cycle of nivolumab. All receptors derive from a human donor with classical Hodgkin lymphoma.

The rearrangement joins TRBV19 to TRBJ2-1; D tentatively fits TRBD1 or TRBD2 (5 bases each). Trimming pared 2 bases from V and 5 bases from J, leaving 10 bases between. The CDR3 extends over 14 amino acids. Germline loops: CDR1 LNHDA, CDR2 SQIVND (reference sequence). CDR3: CASSIPGPHNEQFF. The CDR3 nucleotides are TGTGCCAGTAGTATACCGGGACCTCACAATGAGCAGTTCTTC.

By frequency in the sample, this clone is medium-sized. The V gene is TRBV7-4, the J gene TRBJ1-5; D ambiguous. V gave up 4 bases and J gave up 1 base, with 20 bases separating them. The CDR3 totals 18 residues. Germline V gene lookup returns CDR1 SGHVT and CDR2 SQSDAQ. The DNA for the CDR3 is TGTGCCAGCAGCTCACTGTTAGGCAGCCCGCAGAGCAATCAGCCCCAGCATTTT. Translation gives CASSSLLGSPQSNQPQHF.

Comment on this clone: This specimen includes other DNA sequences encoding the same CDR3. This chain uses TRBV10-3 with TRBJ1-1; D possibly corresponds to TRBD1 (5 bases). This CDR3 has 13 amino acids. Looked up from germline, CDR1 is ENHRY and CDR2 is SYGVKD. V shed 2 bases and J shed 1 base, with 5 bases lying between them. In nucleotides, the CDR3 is TGTGCCATCAGTGAGGGGGGGAACACTGAAGCTTTCTTT. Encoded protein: CAISEGGNTEAFF.

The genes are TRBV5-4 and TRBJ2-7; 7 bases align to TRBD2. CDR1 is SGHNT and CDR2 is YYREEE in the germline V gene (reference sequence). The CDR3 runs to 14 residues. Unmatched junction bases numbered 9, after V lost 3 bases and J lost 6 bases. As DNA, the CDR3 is TGTGCCAGCAGCTCGGGACTAAACCCATCCGAGCAGTACTTC. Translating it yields CASSSGLNPSEQYF.

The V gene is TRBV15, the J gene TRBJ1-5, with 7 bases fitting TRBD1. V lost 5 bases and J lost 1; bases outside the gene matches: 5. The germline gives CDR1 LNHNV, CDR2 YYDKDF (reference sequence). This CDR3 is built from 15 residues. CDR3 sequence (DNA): TGTGCCACCAGCTCCCAGGGGGTAAGCAATCAGCCCCAGCATTTT. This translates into CATSSQGVSNQPQHF.

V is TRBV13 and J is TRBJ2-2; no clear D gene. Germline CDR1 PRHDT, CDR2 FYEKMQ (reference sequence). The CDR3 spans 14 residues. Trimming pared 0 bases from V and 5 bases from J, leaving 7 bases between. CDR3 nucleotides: TGTGCCAGCAGCTTAGGGATTCGGACCGGGGAGCTGTTTTTT. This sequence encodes CASSLGIRTGELFF.

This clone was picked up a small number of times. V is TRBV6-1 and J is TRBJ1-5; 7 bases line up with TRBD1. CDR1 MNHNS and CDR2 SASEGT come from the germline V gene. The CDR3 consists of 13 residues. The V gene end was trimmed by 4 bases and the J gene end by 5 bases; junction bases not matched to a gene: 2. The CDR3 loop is CASSGQGDQPQHF. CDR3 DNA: TGTGCCAGCAGTGGACAGGGAGATCAGCCCCAGCATTTT.

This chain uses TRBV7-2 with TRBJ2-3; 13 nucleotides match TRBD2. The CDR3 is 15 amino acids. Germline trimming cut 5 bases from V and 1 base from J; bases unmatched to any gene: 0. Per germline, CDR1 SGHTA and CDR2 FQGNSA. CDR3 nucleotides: TGTGCCAGCAGCGGACTAGCGGGGGGCACAGATACGCAGTATTTT. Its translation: CASSGLAGGTDTQYF.

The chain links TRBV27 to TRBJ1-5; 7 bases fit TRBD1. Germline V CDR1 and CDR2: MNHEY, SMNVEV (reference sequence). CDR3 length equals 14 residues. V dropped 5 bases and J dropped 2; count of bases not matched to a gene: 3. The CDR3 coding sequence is TGTGCCAGCAGTCGGACAGGCGGCAATCAGCCCCAGCATTTT. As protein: CASSRTGGNQPQHF.

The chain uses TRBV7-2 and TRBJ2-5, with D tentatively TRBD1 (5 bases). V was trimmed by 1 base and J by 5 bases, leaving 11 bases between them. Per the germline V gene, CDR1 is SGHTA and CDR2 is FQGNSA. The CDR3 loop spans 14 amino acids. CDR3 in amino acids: CASSLEYRWETQYF. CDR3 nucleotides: TGTGCCAGCAGCTTAGAGTACAGGTGGGAGACCCAGTACTTC.

CDR3 nucleotide sequence: TGTGCCAGCAGTGGCGGGACAGGGGTTGAGCAGTACTTC. It encodes CASSGGTGVEQYF. The genes are TRBV2 and TRBJ2-7; 10 positions match TRBD1. V gave up 4 bases and J gave up 7 bases; unmatched junction bases: 4. Per germline, CDR1 SNHLY and CDR2 FYNNEI. The CDR3 consists of 13 residues.

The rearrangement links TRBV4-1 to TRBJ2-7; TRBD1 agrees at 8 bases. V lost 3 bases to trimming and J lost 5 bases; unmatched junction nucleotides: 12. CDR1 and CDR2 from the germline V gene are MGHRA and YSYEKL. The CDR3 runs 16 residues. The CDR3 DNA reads TGCGCCAGCAGCCAGGCCCCATCACAGGGGGTCCACGAGCAGTACTTC. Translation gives CASSQAPSQGVHEQYF.

This CDR3 is CASSPKGTVDRGEQFF. DNA for the CDR3: TGTGCCAGCAGCCCAAAAGGGACTGTCGACAGGGGTGAGCAGTTCTTC. This chain joins TRBV7-2 and TRBJ2-1; 8 nucleotides agree with TRBD1. The CDR3 runs to 16 residues. The V gene end was trimmed by 5 bases and the J gene end by 9 bases; junction bases not matched to a gene: 15. Per germline, CDR1 SGHTA and CDR2 FQGNSA.

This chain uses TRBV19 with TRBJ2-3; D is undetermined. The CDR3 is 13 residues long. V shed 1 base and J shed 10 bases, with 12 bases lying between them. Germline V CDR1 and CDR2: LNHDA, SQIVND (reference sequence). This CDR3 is CASSIASGVAQYF. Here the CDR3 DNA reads TGTGCCAGTAGTATAGCGTCTGGCGTCGCGCAGTATTTT.

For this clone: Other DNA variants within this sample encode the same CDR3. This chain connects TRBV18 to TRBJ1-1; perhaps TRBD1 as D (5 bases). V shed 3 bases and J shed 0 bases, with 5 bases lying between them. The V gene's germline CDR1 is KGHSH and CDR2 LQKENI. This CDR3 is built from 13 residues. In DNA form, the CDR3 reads TGTGCCAGCTCACCGGGGGTGAACACTGAAGCTTTCTTT. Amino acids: CASSPGVNTEAFF.

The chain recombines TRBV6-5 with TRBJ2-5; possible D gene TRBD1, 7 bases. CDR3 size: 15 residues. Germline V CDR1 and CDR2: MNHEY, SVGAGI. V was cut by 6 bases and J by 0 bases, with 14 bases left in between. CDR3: CASRAPGGYQETQYF. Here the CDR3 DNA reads TGTGCCAGCAGGGCCCCAGGGGGGTACCAAGAGACCCAGTACTTC.

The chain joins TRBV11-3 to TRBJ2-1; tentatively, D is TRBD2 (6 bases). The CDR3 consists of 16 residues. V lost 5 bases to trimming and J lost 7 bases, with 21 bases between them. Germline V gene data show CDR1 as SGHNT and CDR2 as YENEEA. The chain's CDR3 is CASSLTAGRSWNEQFF. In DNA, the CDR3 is TGTGCCAGCAGCCTTACCGCGGGGCGGTCGTGGAATGAGCAGTTCTTC.

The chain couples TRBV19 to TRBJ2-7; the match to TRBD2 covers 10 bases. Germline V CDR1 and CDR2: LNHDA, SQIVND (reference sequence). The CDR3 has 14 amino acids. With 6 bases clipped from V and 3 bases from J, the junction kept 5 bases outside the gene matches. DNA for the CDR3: TGTGCCAGTAGCGAGAGGACTAGCGGCTACGAGCAGTACTTC. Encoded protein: CASSERTSGYEQYF.

The CDR3, as DNA: TGTGCCAGCAGTGCGCGGACTTCATCCTACAATGAGCAGTTCTTC. It codes for CASSARTSSYNEQFF. This rearrangement joins TRBV6-1 to TRBJ2-1; TRBD2 is a possible D gene (5 bases). Germline lookup yields CDR1 MNHNS and CDR2 SASEGT. The CDR3 extends over 15 amino acids. Trimming removed 4 bases from V and 1 base from J, with 11 bases in between.

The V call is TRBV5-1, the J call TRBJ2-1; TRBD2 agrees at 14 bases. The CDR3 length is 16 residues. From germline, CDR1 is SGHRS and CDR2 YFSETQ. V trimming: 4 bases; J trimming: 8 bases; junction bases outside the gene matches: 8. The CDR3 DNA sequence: TGCGCCAGCAGCCCCGGGACTAGCGGGAGTACGGATGAGCAGTTCTTC. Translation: CASSPGTSGSTDEQFF. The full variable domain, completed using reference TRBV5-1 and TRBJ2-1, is KAGVTQTPRYLIKTRGQQVTLSCSPISGHRSVSWYQQTPGQGLQFLFEYFSETQRNKGNFPGRFSGRQFSNSRSEMNVSTLELGDSALYLCASSPGTSGSTDEQFFGPGTRLTVL.

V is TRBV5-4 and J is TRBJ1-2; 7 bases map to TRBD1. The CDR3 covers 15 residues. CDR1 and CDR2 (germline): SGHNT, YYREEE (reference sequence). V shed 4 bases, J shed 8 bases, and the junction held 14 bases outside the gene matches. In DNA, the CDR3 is TGTGCCAGCAGCGACCGAACAGGGGATGGGTCGGGCTACACCTTC. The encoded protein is CASSDRTGDGSGYTF.

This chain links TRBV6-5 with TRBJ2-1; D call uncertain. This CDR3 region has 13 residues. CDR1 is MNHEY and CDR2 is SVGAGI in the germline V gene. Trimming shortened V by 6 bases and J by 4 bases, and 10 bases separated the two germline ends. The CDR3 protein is CASSRDPYNEQFF. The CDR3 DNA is TGTGCCAGCAGCCGAGACCCGTACAATGAGCAGTTCTTC.

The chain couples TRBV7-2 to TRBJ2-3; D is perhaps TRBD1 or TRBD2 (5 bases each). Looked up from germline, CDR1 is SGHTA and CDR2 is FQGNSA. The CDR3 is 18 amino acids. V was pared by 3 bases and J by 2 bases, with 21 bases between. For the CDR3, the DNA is TGTGCCAGCAGCTTGGGTTGGGGGAGCAGTCAGATCACAGATACGCAGTATTTT. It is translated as CASSLGWGSSQITDTQYF.

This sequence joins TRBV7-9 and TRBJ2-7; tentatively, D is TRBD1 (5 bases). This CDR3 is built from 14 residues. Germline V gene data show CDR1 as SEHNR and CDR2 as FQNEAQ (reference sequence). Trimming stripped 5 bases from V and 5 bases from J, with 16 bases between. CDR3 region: CASSPSQGADEQYF. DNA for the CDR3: TGTGCCAGCAGCCCCTCCCAGGGCGCCGACGAGCAGTACTTC.